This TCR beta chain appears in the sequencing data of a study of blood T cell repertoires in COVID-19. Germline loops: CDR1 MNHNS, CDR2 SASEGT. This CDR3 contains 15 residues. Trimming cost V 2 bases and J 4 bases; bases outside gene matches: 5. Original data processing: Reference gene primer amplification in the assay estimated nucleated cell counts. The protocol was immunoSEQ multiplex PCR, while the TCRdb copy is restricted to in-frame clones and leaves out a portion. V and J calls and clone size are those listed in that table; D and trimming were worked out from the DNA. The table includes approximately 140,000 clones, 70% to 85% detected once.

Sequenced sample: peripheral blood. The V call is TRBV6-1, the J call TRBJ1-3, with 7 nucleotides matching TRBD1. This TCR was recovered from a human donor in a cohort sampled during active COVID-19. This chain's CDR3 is CASSETTGAGNTIYF. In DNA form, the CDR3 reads TGTGCCAGCAGTGAAACCACAGGGGCAGGAAACACCATATATTTT.